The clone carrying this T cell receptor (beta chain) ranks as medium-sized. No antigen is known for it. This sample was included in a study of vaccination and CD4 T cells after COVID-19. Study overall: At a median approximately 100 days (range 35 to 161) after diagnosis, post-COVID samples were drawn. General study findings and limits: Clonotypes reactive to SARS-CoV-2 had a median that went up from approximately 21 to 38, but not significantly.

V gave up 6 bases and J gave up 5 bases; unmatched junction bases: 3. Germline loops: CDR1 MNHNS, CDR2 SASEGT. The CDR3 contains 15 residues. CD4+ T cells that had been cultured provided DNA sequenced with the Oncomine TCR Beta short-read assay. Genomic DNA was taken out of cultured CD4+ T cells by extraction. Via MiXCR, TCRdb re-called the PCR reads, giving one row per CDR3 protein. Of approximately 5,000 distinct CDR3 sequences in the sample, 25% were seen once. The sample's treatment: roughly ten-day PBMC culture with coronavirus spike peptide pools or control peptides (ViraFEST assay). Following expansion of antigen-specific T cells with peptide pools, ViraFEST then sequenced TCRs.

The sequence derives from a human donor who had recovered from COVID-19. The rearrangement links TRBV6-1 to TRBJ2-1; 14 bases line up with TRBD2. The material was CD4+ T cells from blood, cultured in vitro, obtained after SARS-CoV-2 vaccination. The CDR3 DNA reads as TGTGCCAGCAGGAAGGGACTAGCGGGGGACAATGAGCAGTTCTTC. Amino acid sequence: CASRKGLAGDNEQFF.